What follows describes a single T cell receptor (beta chain). Its antigen is as yet unknown. Clones were sequenced by immunoSEQ multiplex PCR, and TCRdb holds only the in-frame ones, with some missing. The sample shows approximately 120,000 clones, roughly 84% of them seen only once. This specimen belongs to a study of cytotoxic CD8 clonotypes in ibrutinib-treated CLL. Points from the study as a whole: Contraction or stability on treatment was seen for public clonotypes, which were uncommon. Clonality increased at ibrutinib response, then returned toward baseline at progression.

The CDR3 spans 16 residues. The chain carries TRBV21-1 and TRBJ1-1. TRBV21-1 has pseudogene status. This receptor was taken from a human donor with chronic lymphocytic leukemia. The source material was PBMCs, sampled after 24 months of ibrutinib treatment. The CDR3 DNA follows: TGTGCCAGCAGCAAAGGGGGGAGCCCGACCGCTGTCAGAGCTTTCTTT. As protein: CASSKGGSPTAVRAFF.